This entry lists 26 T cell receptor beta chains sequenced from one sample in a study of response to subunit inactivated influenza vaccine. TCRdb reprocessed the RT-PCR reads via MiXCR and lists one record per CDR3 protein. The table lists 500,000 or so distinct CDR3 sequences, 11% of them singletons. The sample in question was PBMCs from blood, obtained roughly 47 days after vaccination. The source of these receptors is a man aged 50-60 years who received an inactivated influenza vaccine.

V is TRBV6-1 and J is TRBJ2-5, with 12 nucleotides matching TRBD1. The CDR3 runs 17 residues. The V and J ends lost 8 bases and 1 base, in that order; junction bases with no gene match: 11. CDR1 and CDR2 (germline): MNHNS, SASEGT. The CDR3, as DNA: TGTGCCAGCGGGGGACAGGGGGCCCGAAGTGTCCAAGAGACCCAGTACTTC. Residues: CASGGQGARSVQETQYF.

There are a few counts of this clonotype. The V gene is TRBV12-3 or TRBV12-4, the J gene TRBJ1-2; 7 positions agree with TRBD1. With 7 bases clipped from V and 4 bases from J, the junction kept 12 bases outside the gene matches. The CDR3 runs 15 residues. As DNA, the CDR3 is TGTGCCAGCACCACAACGGGACAGTACCTCTATGGCTACACCTTC. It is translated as CASTTTGQYLYGYTF.

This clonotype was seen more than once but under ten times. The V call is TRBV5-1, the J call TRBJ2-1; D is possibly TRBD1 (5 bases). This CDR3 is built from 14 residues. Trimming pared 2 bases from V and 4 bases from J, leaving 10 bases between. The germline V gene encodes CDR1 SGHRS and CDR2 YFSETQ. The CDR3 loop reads CASSLYQGYNEQFF. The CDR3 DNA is TGCGCCAGCAGCTTATATCAGGGATACAATGAGCAGTTCTTC.

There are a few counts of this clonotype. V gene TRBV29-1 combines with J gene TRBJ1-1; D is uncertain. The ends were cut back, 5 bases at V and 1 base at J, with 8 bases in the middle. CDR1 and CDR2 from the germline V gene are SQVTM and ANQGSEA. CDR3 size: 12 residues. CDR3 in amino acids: CSVPDGNTEAFF. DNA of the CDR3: TGCAGCGTTCCTGACGGGAACACTGAAGCTTTCTTT.

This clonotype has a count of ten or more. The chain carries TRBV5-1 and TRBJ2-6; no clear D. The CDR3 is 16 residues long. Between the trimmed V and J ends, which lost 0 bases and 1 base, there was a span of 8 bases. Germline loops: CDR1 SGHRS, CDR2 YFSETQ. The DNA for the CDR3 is TGCGCCAGCAGCTTGGACGGAATATCTGGGGCCAACGTCCTGACTTTC. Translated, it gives CASSLDGISGANVLTF.

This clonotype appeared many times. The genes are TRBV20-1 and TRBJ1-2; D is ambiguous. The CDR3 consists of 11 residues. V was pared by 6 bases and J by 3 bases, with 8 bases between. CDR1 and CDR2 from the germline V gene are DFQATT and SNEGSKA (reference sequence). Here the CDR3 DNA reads TGCAGTGCCCCGCGCGACTATGGCTACACCTTC. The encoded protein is CSAPRDYGYTF.

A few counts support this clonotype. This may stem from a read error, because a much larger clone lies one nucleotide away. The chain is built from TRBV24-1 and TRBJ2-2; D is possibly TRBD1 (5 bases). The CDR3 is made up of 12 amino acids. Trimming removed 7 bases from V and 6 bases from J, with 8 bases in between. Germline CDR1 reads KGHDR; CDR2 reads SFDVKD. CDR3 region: CATSLRAGELFF. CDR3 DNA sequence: TGTGCCACCAGCCTCAGGGCCGGGGAGCTGTTTTTT.

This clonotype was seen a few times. The CDR3 loop reads CSAPRPGRGREQYF. The CDR3 DNA sequence: TGCAGTGCCCCTAGACCTGGCAGGGGACGAGAGCAGTACTTC. The genes are TRBV20-1 and TRBJ2-7; tentatively, D is TRBD1 (6 bases). Germline CDR1 reads DFQATT; CDR2 reads SNEGSKA (reference sequence). V was trimmed by 6 bases and J by 7 bases, leaving 22 bases between them. The CDR3 has 14 residues.

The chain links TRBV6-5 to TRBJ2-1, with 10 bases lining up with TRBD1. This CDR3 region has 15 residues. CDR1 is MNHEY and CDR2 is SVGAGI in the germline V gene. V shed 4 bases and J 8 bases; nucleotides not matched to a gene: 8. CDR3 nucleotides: TGTGCCAGCAGTTCTCCGGGACAGGGGACCTATGAGCAGTTCTTC. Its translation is CASSSPGQGTYEQFF.

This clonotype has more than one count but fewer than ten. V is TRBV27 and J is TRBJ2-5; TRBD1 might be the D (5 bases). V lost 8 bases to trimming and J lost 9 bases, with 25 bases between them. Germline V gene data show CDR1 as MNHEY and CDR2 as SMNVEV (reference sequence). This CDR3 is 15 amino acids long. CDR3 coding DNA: TGTGCCAGCTTCCCTAGGGGCCGGAGCCTCGAGGCCCAGTACTTC. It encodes CASFPRGRSLEAQYF.

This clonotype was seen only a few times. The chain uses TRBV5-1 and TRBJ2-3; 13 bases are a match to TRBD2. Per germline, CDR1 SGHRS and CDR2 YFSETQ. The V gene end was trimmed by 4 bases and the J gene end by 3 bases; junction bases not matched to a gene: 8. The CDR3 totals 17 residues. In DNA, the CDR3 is TGCGCCAGCAGCCCATCTGGACTAGCGGGAGTTACAGATACGCAGTATTTT. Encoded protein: CASSPSGLAGVTDTQYF.

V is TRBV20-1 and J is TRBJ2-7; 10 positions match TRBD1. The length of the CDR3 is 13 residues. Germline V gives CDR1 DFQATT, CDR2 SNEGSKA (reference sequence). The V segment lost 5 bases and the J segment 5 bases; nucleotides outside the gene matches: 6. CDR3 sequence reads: CSALRQGANEQYF. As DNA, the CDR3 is TGCAGTGCTCTAAGACAGGGGGCGAACGAGCAGTACTTC.

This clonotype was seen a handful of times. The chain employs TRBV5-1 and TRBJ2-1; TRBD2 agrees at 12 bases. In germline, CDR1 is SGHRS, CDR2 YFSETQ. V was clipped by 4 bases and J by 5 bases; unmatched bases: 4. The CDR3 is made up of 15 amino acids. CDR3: CASSPTSGGNNEQFF. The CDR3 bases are TGCGCCAGCAGCCCGACTAGCGGGGGAAACAATGAGCAGTTCTTC.

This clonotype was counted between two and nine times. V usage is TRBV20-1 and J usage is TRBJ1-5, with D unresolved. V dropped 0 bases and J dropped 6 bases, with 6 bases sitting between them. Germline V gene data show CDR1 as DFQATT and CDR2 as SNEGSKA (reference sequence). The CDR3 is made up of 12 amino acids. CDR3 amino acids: CSAREKGQPQHF. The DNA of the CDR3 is TGCAGTGCTAGAGAAAAAGGTCAGCCCCAGCATTTT.

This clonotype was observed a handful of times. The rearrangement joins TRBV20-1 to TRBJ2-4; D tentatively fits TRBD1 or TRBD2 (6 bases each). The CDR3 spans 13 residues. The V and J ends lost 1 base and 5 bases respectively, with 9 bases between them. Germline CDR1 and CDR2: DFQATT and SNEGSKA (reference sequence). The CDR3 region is CSARAGAENIQYF. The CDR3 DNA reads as TGCAGTGCTAGAGCGGGGGCAGAAAACATTCAGTACTTC.

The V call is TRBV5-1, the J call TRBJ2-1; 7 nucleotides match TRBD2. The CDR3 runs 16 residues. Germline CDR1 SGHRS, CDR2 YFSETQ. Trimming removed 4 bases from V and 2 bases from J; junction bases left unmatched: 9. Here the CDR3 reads CASSGASGRTYNEQFF. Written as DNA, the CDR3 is TGCGCCAGCAGCGGGGCTAGCGGACGGACCTACAATGAGCAGTTCTTC.

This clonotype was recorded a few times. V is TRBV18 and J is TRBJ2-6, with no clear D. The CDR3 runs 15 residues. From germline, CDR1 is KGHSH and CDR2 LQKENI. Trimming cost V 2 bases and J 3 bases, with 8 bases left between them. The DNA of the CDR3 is TGTGCCAGCTCACCAAACCCAGGTGGGGCCAACGTCCTGACTTTC. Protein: CASSPNPGGANVLTF.

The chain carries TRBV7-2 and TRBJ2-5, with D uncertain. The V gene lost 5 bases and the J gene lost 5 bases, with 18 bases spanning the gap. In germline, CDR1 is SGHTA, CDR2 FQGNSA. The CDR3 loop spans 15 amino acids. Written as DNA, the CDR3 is TGTGCCAGCAGCCGAACGCCGAGGTTGGGGGAGACCCAGTACTTC. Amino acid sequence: CASSRTPRLGETQYF.

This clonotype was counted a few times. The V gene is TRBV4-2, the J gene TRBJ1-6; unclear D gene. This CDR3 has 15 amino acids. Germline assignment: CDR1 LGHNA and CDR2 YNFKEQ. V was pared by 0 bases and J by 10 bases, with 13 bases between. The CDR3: CASSQDLQIGSPLHF. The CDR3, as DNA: TGTGCCAGCAGCCAAGATTTACAGATCGGATCACCCCTCCACTTT.

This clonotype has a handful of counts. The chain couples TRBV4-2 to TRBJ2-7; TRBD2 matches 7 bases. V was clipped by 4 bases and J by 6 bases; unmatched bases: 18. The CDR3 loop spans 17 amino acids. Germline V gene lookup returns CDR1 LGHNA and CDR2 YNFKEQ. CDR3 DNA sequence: TGTGCCAGCAGCCCCCCCGTTGGGGCGGGAGTTCATTCCGAGCAGTACTTC. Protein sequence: CASSPPVGAGVHSEQYF.

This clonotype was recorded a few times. The CDR3 DNA reads as TGTGCCAGCAGCTACTGGACTAGCGCCAATGAGCAGTTCTTC. Translation gives CASSYWTSANEQFF. The V and J genes are TRBV7-9 and TRBJ2-1; 9 nucleotides agree with TRBD2. Germline V gene lookup returns CDR1 SEHNR and CDR2 FQNEAQ (reference sequence). V lost 4 bases, J lost 6 bases, and 4 bases stayed unmatched. This CDR3 contains 14 residues.

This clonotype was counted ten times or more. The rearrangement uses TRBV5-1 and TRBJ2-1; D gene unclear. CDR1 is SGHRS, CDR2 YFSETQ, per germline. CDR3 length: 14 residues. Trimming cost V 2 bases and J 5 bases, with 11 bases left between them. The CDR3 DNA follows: TGCGCCAGCAGCTTTCTTGGTAAGAACAATGAGCAGTTCTTC. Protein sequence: CASSFLGKNNEQFF.

As DNA, the CDR3 is TGTGCCAGCAGCGGGACTCCCACCGGGGAGCTGTTTTTT. Translation: CASSGTPTGELFF. V is TRBV6-1 and J is TRBJ2-2; maybe TRBD2 (6 bases). Trimming pared 6 bases from V and 4 bases from J, leaving 9 bases between. From germline, CDR1 is MNHNS and CDR2 SASEGT. The CDR3 consists of 13 residues.

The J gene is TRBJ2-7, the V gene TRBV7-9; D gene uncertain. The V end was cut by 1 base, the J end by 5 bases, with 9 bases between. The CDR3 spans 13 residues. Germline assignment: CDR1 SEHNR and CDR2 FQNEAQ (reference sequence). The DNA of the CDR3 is TGTGCCAGCAGCTTAGGGATGGGAAACGAGCAGTACTTC. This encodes CASSLGMGNEQYF.

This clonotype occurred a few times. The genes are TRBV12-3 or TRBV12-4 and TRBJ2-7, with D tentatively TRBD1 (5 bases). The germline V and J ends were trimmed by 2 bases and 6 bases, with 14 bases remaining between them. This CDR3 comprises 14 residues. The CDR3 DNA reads TGTGCCAGCAGTTTAACAGGTGCCCCGTTCGAGCAGTACTTC. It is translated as CASSLTGAPFEQYF.

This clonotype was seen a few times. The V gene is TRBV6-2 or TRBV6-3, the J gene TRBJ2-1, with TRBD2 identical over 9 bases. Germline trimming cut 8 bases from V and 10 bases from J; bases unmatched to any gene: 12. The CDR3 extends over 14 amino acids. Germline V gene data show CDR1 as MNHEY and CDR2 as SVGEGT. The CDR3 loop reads CASGQWLAGREQFF. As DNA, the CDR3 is TGTGCCAGCGGCCAGTGGCTAGCGGGAAGGGAGCAGTTCTTC.